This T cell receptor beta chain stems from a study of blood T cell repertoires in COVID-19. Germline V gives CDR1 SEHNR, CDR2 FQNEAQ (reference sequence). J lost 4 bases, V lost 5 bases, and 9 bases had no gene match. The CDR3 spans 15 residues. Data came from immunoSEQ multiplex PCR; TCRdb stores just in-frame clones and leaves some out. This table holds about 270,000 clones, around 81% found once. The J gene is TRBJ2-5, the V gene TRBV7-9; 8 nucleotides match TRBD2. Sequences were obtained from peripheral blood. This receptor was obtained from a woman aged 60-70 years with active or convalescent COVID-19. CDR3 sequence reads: CASSPAGTRGETQYF. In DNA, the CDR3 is TGTGCCAGCAGCCCCGCCGGGACTAGGGGAGAGACCCAGTACTTC.